This T cell receptor beta chain was found in a study of type 1 and type 2 diabetes patients. Whole-study context: Donors were type 1 diabetes, type 2 diabetes, or nondiabetic controls.

CDR3 length equals 15 residues. V was shortened by 2 bases and J by 9 bases, with 14 bases between the two germline ends. Germline lookup yields CDR1 SGHTA and CDR2 FQGNSA. Whole-study findings and limits: V and J gene usage correlated at around 0.97 between type 2 diabetes and control samples. In type 2 diabetes, highly-expanded CD4+ clones took a median around 4% of reads. Some expanded clones seen only in T1D might occur in additional T2D or control samples.

As to this clonotype: Antigen: not known.

The PCR template was genomic DNA. Multiplex PCR with 30 forward and 13 reverse primers amplified the TCR beta CDR3. TCRdb itself ran the multiplex PCR reads through MiXCR, one entry per CDR3 protein. The profile covers some 250,000 distinct CDR3 sequences, with around 50% appearing a single time and approximately 13% taken by the ten largest. The clonotype comes from a man between 18 and 29 years old with type 2 diabetes. Sequences were obtained from peripheral blood mononuclear cells (PBMCs). The V and J genes are TRBV7-2 and TRBJ1-6, with D tentatively TRBD1 (6 bases). This CDR3 is CASSLIGRGGSPLHF. The CDR3 DNA reads TGTGCCAGCAGCTTAATAGGTAGGGGGGGTTCACCCCTCCACTTT.